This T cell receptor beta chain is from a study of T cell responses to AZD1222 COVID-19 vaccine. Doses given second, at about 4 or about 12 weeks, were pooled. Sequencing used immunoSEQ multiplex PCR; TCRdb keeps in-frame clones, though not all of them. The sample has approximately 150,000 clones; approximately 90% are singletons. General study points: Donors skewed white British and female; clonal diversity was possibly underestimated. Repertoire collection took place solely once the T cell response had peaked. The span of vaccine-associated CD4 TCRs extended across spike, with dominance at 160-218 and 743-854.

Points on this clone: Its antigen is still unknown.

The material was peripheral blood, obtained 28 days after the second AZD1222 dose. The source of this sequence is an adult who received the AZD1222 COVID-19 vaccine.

CDR3 region: CASNVKWGRGTDTQYF. CDR3 DNA sequence: TGTGCCAGTAATGTCAAGTGGGGTCGGGGCACAGATACGCAGTATTTT. The chain joins TRBV19 to TRBJ2-3; D gene unclear. Germline V lookup: CDR1 LNHDA, CDR2 SQIVND (reference sequence). CDR3 length: 16 residues. Trimming removed 7 bases at V and 1 base at J, with 18 bases between.